Below are 29 T cell receptor beta chains sequenced from a single sample in a study of cytomegalovirus exposure and HLA in healthy donors. The PCR made use of 60 Vbeta and 13 Jbeta primers. Libraries were prepared by immunoSEQ multiplex PCR; TCRdb keeps only in-frame clonotypes and omits some of them. The data show over 85,000 clones, with less than 75% seen just once and around 2.3% held by the top ten. The sequencing sample was made of PBMCs. Receptor source: a man aged 25-45 years in good health and CMV-seronegative.

This clone was recorded only once. V and J are TRBV5-6 and TRBJ1-1; D is ambiguous. Germline CDR1 SGHDT, CDR2 YYEEEE. Trimming left V 5 bases short and J 1 base short, with 15 bases between. This CDR3 is built from 15 residues. In nucleotides, the CDR3 is TGTGCCAGCAGTGGGCGGGAAGGACCGAACACTGAAGCTTTCTTT. The encoded protein is CASSGREGPNTEAFF.

V is TRBV9 and J is TRBJ1-1; 9 bases are a match to TRBD1. Germline CDR1 SGDLS, CDR2 YYNGEE. V shed 4 bases and J 6 bases; nucleotides not matched to a gene: 4. The CDR3 has 13 amino acids. For the CDR3, the DNA is TGTGCCAGCAGCCAGGGACAGGGCGCTGAAGCTTTCTTT. Amino acids: CASSQGQGAEAFF.

V and J are TRBV6-1 and TRBJ1-5; D unclear. Between the trimmed V and J ends, which lost 3 bases and 0 bases, there was a span of 6 bases. CDR1 is MNHNS and CDR2 is SASEGT in the germline V gene. The CDR3 is 14 amino acids. CDR3 region: CASSDQDSNQPQHF. CDR3 sequence (DNA): TGTGCCAGCAGTGACCAGGATAGCAATCAGCCCCAGCATTTT.

The chain is built from TRBV19 and TRBJ1-1; D not resolved. Germline V lookup: CDR1 LNHDA, CDR2 SQIVND (reference sequence). Trimming removed 5 bases from V and 4 bases from J, with 14 bases in between. CDR3 length: 14 amino acids. CDR3 in amino acids: CASSSLVQFTEAFF. The CDR3 DNA follows: TGTGCCAGTAGTTCTCTCGTCCAGTTCACTGAAGCTTTCTTT. The full variable domain, in which reference TRBV19 and TRBJ1-1 provide the parts outside the CDR3, is DGGITQSPKYLFRKEGQNVTLSCEQNLNHDAMYWYRQDPGQGLRLIYYSQIVNDFQKGDIAEGYSVSREKKESFPLTVTSAQKNPTAFYLCASSSLVQFTEAFFGQGTRLTVV.

This chain connects TRBV6-5 to TRBJ1-4, with 9 bases fitting TRBD1. Germline V gene data show CDR1 as MNHEY and CDR2 as SVGAGI. The CDR3 is 14 residues long. The J segment lost 8 bases and the V segment lost 6 bases, leaving 7 bases of the junction unmatched. CDR3 residues: CASRVRDRDEKLFF. The CDR3, as DNA: TGTGCCAGCAGAGTCCGGGACAGGGACGAAAAACTGTTTTTT.

This rearrangement joins TRBV18 to TRBJ2-7; 9 nucleotides match TRBD1. The ends lost 1 base at V and 2 bases at J; junction bases unmatched: 6. The CDR3 contains 16 residues. Germline values: CDR1 KGHSH, CDR2 LQKENI. CDR3 coding DNA: TGTGCCAGCTCACCACGTCCCGGGACAGGGACCTACGAGCAGTACTTC. Amino acid sequence: CASSPRPGTGTYEQYF.

This chain uses TRBV7-9 with TRBJ2-2; D perhaps matches TRBD1 (6 bases). This CDR3 is 15 amino acids long. CDR1 SEHNR and CDR2 FQNEAQ come from the germline V gene (reference sequence). Trimming removed 1 base at V and 7 bases at J, with 13 bases between. DNA for the CDR3: TGTGCCAGCAGCTTAGTGTCCCAGGGGATCGGGGAGCTGTTTTTT. Protein: CASSLVSQGIGELFF.

CDR3 loop: CASSERQTNTEAFF. The CDR3, as DNA: TGTGCCAGCAGTGAAAGACAGACGAACACTGAAGCTTTCTTT. The V call is TRBV6-1, the J call TRBJ1-1; perhaps TRBD1 as D (5 bases). Germline CDR1 is MNHNS and CDR2 is SASEGT. The CDR3 is made up of 14 amino acids. V lost 2 bases to trimming and J lost 1 base, with 8 bases between them.

The V call is TRBV7-2, the J call TRBJ1-2, with D perhaps matching TRBD1 (5 bases). Germline assignment: CDR1 SGHTA and CDR2 FQGNSA. Trimming took 1 base from V and 1 from J, leaving 7 bases between them. The CDR3 contains 14 residues. This chain's CDR3 is CASSLDQGNYGYTF. In DNA form, the CDR3 reads TGTGCCAGCAGCTTAGATCAGGGTAACTATGGCTACACCTTC.

The chain has TRBV6-5 and TRBJ1-5, with D maybe TRBD1 (6 bases). Trimming removed 5 bases at V and 4 bases at J, with 15 bases between. The germline gives CDR1 MNHEY, CDR2 SVGAGI. The CDR3 has 15 amino acids. The CDR3 protein is CASSPDRSINQPQHF. The CDR3 DNA follows: TGTGCCAGCAGTCCAGACAGGTCGATAAATCAGCCCCAGCATTTT.

The chain has TRBV18 and TRBJ2-7; D is possibly TRBD2 (6 bases). The CDR3 is made up of 14 amino acids. Trimming removed 2 bases at V and 7 bases at J, with 15 bases between. Germline CDR1 KGHSH, CDR2 LQKENI. In nucleotides, the CDR3 is TGTGCCAGCTCACCATTAACTGCGGGGCGGGAGCAGTACTTC. Protein: CASSPLTAGREQYF. Full variable domain (missing parts from reference TRBV18 and TRBJ2-7): NAGVMQNPRHLVRRRGQEARLRCSPMKGHSHVYWYRQLPEEGLKFMVYLQKENIIDESGMPKERFSAEFPKEGPSILRIQQVVRGDSAAYFCASSPLTAGREQYFGPGTRLTVT.

This clone appeared a single time. The chain is built from TRBV7-6 and TRBJ1-4, with D hard to call. CDR1 is SGHVS, CDR2 FNYEAQ, per germline. V was pared by 5 bases and J by 7 bases, with 17 bases between. The CDR3 totals 15 residues. Written as DNA, the CDR3 is TGTGCCAGCAGCCAAATGGCAGCGGGAGGTGAAAAACTGTTTTTT. Protein product: CASSQMAAGGEKLFF. The full variable domain, in which reference TRBV7-6 and TRBJ1-4 provide the parts outside the CDR3, is GAGVSQSPRYKVTKRGQDVALRCDPISGHVSLYWYRQALGQGPEFLTYFNYEAQQDKSGLPNDRFSAERPEGSISTLTIQRTEQRDSAMYRCASSQMAAGGEKLFFGSGTQLSVL.

This chain connects TRBV29-1 to TRBJ1-1; tentative D call: TRBD1 (5 bases). CDR1 is SQVTM, CDR2 ANQGSEA, per germline. V was clipped by 4 bases and J by 3 bases, with 12 bases between them. The CDR3 runs 13 residues. As DNA, the CDR3 is TGCAGCGTTGTTAAGGGGCTCGACACTGAAGCTTTCTTT. Translating gives CSVVKGLDTEAFF.

The chain couples TRBV27 to TRBJ1-5; the D is unclear. In germline, CDR1 is MNHEY, CDR2 SMNVEV (reference sequence). The CDR3 length is 12 residues. Trimming took off 6 bases at V and 10 bases at J, with 13 bases between the two ends. This chain's CDR3 is CASSPLRGPQHF. The CDR3 bases are TGTGCCAGCAGCCCCCTCCGGGGACCCCAGCATTTT.

The genes are TRBV30 and TRBJ2-1; 7 positions agree with TRBD1. Germline CDR1 GTSNPN, CDR2 SVGIG (reference sequence). This CDR3 has 14 residues. CDR3 residues: CAVLGTGAAHEQFF. In nucleotides, the CDR3 is TGTGCAGTATTAGGCACAGGGGCAGCCCATGAGCAGTTCTTC.

The chain links TRBV30 to TRBJ1-1, with D uncertain. There are 12 residues in the CDR3. Germline loops: CDR1 GTSNPN, CDR2 SVGIG (reference sequence). V lost 8 bases and J 11 bases, leaving 21 bases between the germline ends. This CDR3 reads CAADGPVGSAFF. CDR3 nucleotide sequence: TGTGCCGCAGATGGCCCCGTCGGGTCTGCTTTCTTT.

The V and J genes are TRBV29-1 and TRBJ2-7; TRBD1 aligns across 8 bases. Germline-derived CDR1 and CDR2 are SQVTM and ANQGSEA. Trimming at V came to 4 bases and at J to 5 bases, leaving 4 bases not matched to a gene. The CDR3 contains 12 residues. CDR3 bases: TGCAGCGTTGGGACAGGGACCGACGAGCAGTACTTC. It specifies CSVGTGTDEQYF.

V is TRBV25-1 and J is TRBJ2-3; 7 bases line up with TRBD1. The germline CDR1 and CDR2 sequences are MGHDK and SYGVNS. This CDR3 has 15 amino acids. V dropped 5 bases and J dropped 6; count of bases not matched to a gene: 11. The CDR3 DNA reads TGTGCCAGCAGTTCAGGGACAAGGGGGCCGGATACGCAGTATTTT. It encodes CASSSGTRGPDTQYF.

In its sample, this clone was seen once. The chain combines TRBV7-2 with TRBJ1-5; 9 positions match TRBD1. The CDR3 runs to 14 residues. The J segment lost 6 bases and the V segment lost 1 base, leaving 1 base of the junction unmatched. Germline V gives CDR1 SGHTA, CDR2 FQGNSA. CDR3 nucleotide sequence: TGTGCCAGCAGCTTAGGACAGGGGGGTCAGCCCCAGCATTTT. Translated, it gives CASSLGQGGQPQHF.

The chain recombines TRBV30 with TRBJ2-5, with D hard to call. The CDR3 consists of 11 residues. The germline gives CDR1 GTSNPN, CDR2 SVGIG (reference sequence). The V and J ends lost 2 bases and 9 bases respectively, with 10 bases between them. In DNA form, the CDR3 reads TGTGCCTGGAGTAGCCGGTGTGCCCAGTACTTC. As protein: CAWSSRCAQYF.

The chain carries TRBV6-6 and TRBJ1-5, with 7 bases aligning to TRBD1. Trimming took 6 bases from V and 7 from J; bases not matched to a gene: 3. Germline V CDR1 and CDR2: MNHNY, SVGAGI (reference sequence). The CDR3 contains 12 residues. The CDR3 region has the DNA TGTGCCAGCAGCACAGGGGAACAGCCCCAGCATTTT. Its translation is CASSTGEQPQHF.

This clone has only one observation. The chain links TRBV6-5 to TRBJ2-1; possibly TRBD2 for D (6 bases). V lost 6 bases, J lost 14 bases, and 14 bases lay in between. The CDR3 is 11 residues long. Germline V gene sequence: CDR1 MNHEY, CDR2 SVGAGI. CDR3 region: CASRLRDLEFF. In nucleotides, the CDR3 is TGTGCCAGCAGACTCCGGGACTTAGAGTTCTTC.

The CDR3 DNA is TGTGCCAGCAGCGCGGGACATATGAACACTGAAGCTTTCTTT. Translation: CASSAGHMNTEAFF. This sequence joins TRBV9 and TRBJ1-1; a possible D gene is TRBD1 (6 bases). Trimming stripped 3 bases from V and 0 bases from J, with 9 bases between. This CDR3 contains 14 residues. Germline V CDR1 and CDR2: SGDLS, YYNGEE.

The chain links TRBV30 to TRBJ1-6, with D tentatively TRBD1 (6 bases). The germline gives CDR1 GTSNPN, CDR2 SVGIG (reference sequence). This CDR3 is built from 21 residues. Trimming took off 0 bases at V and 0 bases at J, with 24 bases between the two ends. The CDR3 bases are TGTGCCTGGAGTGTACTGTTTCGACAGGCTAGACTTAACTCCTATAATTCACCCCTCCACTTT. This gives the protein CAWSVLFRQARLNSYNSPLHF. Variable domain in full (rest from reference TRBV30 and TRBJ1-6): SQTIHQWPATLVQPVGSPLSLECTVEGTSNPNLYWYRQAAGRGLQLLFYSVGIGQISSEVPQNLSASRPQDRQFILSSKKLLLSDSGFYLCAWSVLFRQARLNSYNSPLHFGNGTRLTVT.

This clone has only a few counts. The chain is built from TRBV4-1 and TRBJ1-1; 11 bases match TRBD1. The CDR3 has 15 residues. CDR1 is MGHRA and CDR2 is YSYEKL in the germline V gene. The V segment lost 8 bases and the J segment 0 bases; nucleotides outside the gene matches: 5. The CDR3 reads CASVPGQGVNTEAFF. The DNA of the CDR3 is TGCGCCAGCGTGCCGGGACAGGGGGTGAACACTGAAGCTTTCTTT.

V gene TRBV5-1 combines with J gene TRBJ2-7; the match to TRBD1 covers 9 bases. The CDR3 length is 14 residues. V gave up 7 bases and J gave up 1 base; unmatched junction bases: 6. The germline gives CDR1 SGHRS, CDR2 YFSETQ. The CDR3 region has the DNA TGCGCCAGCCAGACCGGGACAGGGTCCTACGAGCAGTACTTC. Protein sequence: CASQTGTGSYEQYF.

Within the sample, this clone is medium-sized. V usage is TRBV29-1 and J usage is TRBJ1-1; TRBD1 might be the D (6 bases). The CDR3 spans 14 residues. Trimming removed 6 bases at V and 4 bases at J, with 18 bases between. In germline, CDR1 is SQVTM, CDR2 ANQGSEA. The CDR3 region has the DNA TGCAGCGTGTCTGAGGACAGATTACTCACTGAAGCTTTCTTT. This gives the protein CSVSEDRLLTEAFF.

The V call is TRBV29-1, the J call TRBJ2-7; TRBD1 matches 8 bases. The germline CDR1 and CDR2 sequences are SQVTM and ANQGSEA. This CDR3 comprises 10 residues. The CDR3 here is CITGGCEQYF. The CDR3 DNA sequence: TGCATCACAGGGGGGTGCGAGCAGTACTTC.

The gene calls are TRBV18 and TRBJ1-3; 9 positions match TRBD1. From germline, CDR1 is KGHSH and CDR2 LQKENI. The CDR3 covers 16 residues. Losses at the gene ends were 6 bases for V and 0 bases for J; bases not matched to a gene: 6. CDR3: CASSQTGGFSGNTIYF. CDR3 coding DNA: TGTGCCAGCTCGCAGACAGGGGGTTTCTCTGGAAACACCATATATTTT.